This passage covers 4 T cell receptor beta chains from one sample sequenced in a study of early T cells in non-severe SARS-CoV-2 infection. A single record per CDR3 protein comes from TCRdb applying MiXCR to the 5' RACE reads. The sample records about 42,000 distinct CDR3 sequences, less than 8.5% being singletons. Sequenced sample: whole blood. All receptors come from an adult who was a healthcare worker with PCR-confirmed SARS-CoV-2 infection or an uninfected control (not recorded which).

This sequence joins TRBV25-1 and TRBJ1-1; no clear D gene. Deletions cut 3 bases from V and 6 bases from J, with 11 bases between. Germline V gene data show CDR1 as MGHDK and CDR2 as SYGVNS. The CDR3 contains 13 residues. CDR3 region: CASSEVGRAEAFF. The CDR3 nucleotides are TGTGCCAGCAGTGAGGTCGGGCGGGCTGAAGCTTTCTTT.

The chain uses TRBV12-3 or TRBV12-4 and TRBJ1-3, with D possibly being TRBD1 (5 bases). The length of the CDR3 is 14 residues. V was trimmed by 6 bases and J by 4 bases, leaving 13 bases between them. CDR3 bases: TGTGCCAGCAGCTCCGTCGGGGGGGGAAACACCATATATTTT. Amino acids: CASSSVGGGNTIYF.

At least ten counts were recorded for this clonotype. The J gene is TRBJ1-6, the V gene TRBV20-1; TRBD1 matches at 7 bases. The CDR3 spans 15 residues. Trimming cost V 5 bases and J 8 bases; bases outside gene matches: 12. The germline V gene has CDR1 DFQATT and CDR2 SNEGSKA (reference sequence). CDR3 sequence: CSAPPPTGEHSPLHF. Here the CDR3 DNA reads TGCAGTGCTCCTCCACCAACAGGGGAGCATTCACCCCTCCACTTT.

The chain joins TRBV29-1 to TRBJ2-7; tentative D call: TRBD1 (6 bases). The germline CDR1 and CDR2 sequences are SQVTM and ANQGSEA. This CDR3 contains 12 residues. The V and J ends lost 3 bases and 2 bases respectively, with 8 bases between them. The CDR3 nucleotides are TGCAGCGTTGAGGACAGACCCTACGAGCAGTACTTC. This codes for CSVEDRPYEQYF.